This TCR beta chain was sequenced in a study of blood T cell repertoires in COVID-19. The CDR3 is 15 residues long. V lost 0 bases and J lost 0, with 8 bases in between. Germline V lookup: CDR1 SEHNR, CDR2 FQNEAQ (reference sequence). Authors' analysis steps: Estimation of nucleated cell counts relied on the amplification of reference gene primers. TCRdb's table, derived via immunoSEQ multiplex PCR, lists solely in-frame clones and lacks some. V, J and clone size were drawn from that table, and D and trimming were deduced from the DNA. The data show 390,000 or so clones, around 83% seen once. Symptom resolution, clearance, or two negative PCRs marked donors in Cohort 3 as recovered.

Material: PBMCs or T cells enriched from blood (not recorded which). V usage is TRBV7-9 and J usage is TRBJ1-2; TRBD1 might be the D (5 bases). This receptor was taken from a woman aged 45-65 years who had recovered from COVID-19. The CDR3 is CASSLAGDSNYGYTF. In DNA, the CDR3 is TGTGCCAGCAGCTTAGCAGGGGACTCTAACTATGGCTACACCTTC.